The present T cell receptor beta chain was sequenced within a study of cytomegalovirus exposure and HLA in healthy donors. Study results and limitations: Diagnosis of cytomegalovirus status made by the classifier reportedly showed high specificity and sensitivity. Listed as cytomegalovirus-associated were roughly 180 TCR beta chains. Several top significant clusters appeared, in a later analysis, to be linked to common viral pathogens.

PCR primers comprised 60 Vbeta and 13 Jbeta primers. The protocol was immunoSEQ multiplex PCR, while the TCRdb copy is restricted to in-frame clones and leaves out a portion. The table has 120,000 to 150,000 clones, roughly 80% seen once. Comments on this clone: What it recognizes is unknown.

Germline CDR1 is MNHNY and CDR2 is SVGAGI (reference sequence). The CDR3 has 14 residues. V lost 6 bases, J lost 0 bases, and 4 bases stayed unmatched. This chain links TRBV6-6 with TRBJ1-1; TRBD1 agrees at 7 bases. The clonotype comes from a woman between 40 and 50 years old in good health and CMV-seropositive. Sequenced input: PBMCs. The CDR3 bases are TGTGCCAGCAGACGACAGGGAGTGAACACTGAAGCTTTCTTT. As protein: CASRRQGVNTEAFF.